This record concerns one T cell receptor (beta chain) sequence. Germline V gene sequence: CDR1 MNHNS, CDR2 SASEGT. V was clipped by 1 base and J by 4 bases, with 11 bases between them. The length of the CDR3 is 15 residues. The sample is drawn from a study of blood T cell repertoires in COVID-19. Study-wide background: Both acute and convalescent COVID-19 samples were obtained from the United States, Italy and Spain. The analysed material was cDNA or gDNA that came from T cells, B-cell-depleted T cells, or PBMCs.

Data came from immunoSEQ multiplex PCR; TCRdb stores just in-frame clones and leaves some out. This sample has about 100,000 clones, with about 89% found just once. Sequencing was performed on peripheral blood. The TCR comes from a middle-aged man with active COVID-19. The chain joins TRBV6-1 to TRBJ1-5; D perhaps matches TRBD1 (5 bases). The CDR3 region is CASSEEGLGNQPQHF. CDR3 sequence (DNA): TGTGCCAGCAGTGAAGAGGGGTTAGGGAATCAGCCCCAGCATTTT.